The T cell receptor beta chain under discussion was sequenced for a study of cytomegalovirus exposure and HLA in healthy donors (dated by TCRdb to about 2017). For context, the study as a whole: According to a later analysis, one platform produced both the 110 or so validation repertoires and the 620 or so repertoires of the first cohort. The study aimed to test whether signatures of past pathogen exposure could be identified by cataloging public T cell receptors. To predict cytomegalovirus infection status, the study brought together high-throughput TCR immunosequencing, statistical association of individual TCRs with disease status, and machine learning. Along with the approximately 620-subject first cohort, a separate validation cohort of over a hundred different subjects was used.

The CDR3 contains 18 residues, cysteine and phenylalanine counted. Just CDR3 DNA is preserved here, 54 bases in frame from base 1. The germline V gene specifies MGHRA as CDR1 and YSYEKL as CDR2. Germline trimming amounts to 1 base on V and 10 bases on J, with 15 as the count of junction bases outside the gene matches. The donors were included in the validation cohort of 120 subjects, a group kept apart from the roughly 700-subject first cohort. What the research found in general, with its limitations: In vitro tests confirmed that a few of the cytomegalovirus-associated TCR beta chains recognize cytomegalovirus antigens. A later analysis found that TCRs clustered in the first cohort also tended to co-occur in the roughly 120 validation repertoires, with approximately 94% of cluster scores above 0. According to the authors, the approach could potentially be generalized to other disease states and immunological phenotypes. In both the original and validation cohorts, the classifier was reported to diagnose cytomegalovirus status with high specificity and sensitivity. A later analysis had no HLA typing for the validation cohort, so co-occurrence there was scored across all 130 or so repertoires. Most TCR sequences were seen in very few donors, while some public TCRs were found in many individuals. The study gave a list of around 170 TCR beta chains associated with cytomegalovirus.

The library was built by means of the immunoSEQ multiplex PCR assay. The original pipeline was this. A statistical classification framework was built for diagnosing cytomegalovirus status from the catalog of TCR beta chain sequences. Imported from immuneACCESS, the table was reduced by TCRdb to in-frame sequences with V and J called. These copies leave out some clones; in studies compared against another copy, an unresolved V gene accounts for under half, and the cause of the remainder is not known. V, J and clone size are those of that table, while D and trimming were read from the DNA. The sample profile shows 200,000 or so clones; about 79% of them were found once. The ten largest clones take up 13% of the sample. To note about this clone: Its antigen target is currently unknown. Per-nucleotide qualities are absent, and no much larger clonotype sits a single base away.

This TCR was recovered from a woman younger than 45 in good health and CMV-seropositive. The sample taken for sequencing was PBMCs. The rearrangement combines TRBV4-1 with TRBJ2-1; the central 11 bases match TRBD2. The nucleotides are TGCGCCAGCAGCCAAGGTGGAACTAGCGGGAGTTTTACTCGAGAGCAGTTCTTC. It translates to CASSQGGTSGSFTREQFF.